These T cell receptor beta chains were read from a single sample in a study of early T cells in non-severe SARS-CoV-2 infection. A single record per CDR3 protein comes from TCRdb applying MiXCR to the 5' RACE reads. The table shows about 77,000 distinct CDR3 sequences, with 8.5% to 10% occurring only once. The specimen was whole blood. These receptor sequences come from an adult who was a healthcare worker with PCR-confirmed SARS-CoV-2 infection or an uninfected control (not recorded which). Each CDR3 is given with its conserved first and last residue.

cdr3_aa,j_call,v_call
CASRGGTVPQGAQYF,TRBJ2-5,TRBV5-1
CASSSIGGRRSPLHF,TRBJ1-6,TRBV5-5
CASTAQGRNQPQHF,TRBJ1-5,TRBV19
CASSPRSGPTTDTQYF,TRBJ2-3,TRBV5-1
CASSKELQNTEAFF,TRBJ1-1,TRBV18
CASSPGTRGEQYF,TRBJ2-7,TRBV6-6
CATSDLTRQNTQYF,TRBJ2-3,TRBV24-1
CASRMVGTITGELFF,TRBJ2-2,TRBV28
CASSQVGTGLSEQFF,TRBJ2-1,TRBV14
CAISYRANYGYTF,TRBJ1-2,TRBV10-3
CASSFIAGNTGELFF,TRBJ2-2,TRBV27
CASSRRGRGGDTGELFF,TRBJ2-2,TRBV11-2
CSAREDSGMEETQYF,TRBJ2-5,TRBV20-1
CSVGVLTEAFF,TRBJ1-1,TRBV29-1
CASSFPDRFNEQFF,TRBJ2-1,TRBV5-4
CSAREGGAAGNTIYF,TRBJ1-3,TRBV20-1
CASSVEGNTDTQYF,TRBJ2-3,TRBV9
CATSRGVPPNTGELFF,TRBJ2-2,TRBV15
CASSQILGRGRKETQYF,TRBJ2-5,TRBV4-1
CASSSTFSLNYGYTF,TRBJ1-2,TRBV27
CASSLDADTQYF,TRBJ2-3,TRBV5-1
CSARSAQETQYF,TRBJ2-5,TRBV20-1
CSAGRASSYEQYF,TRBJ2-7,TRBV29-1
CASSFSDSPRGVGYTF,TRBJ1-2,TRBV9
CASSLVGGDEQFF,TRBJ2-1,TRBV5-4
CASSLAGGRSAYNEQFF,TRBJ2-1,TRBV7-6
CASSPGGGTGNTIYF,TRBJ1-3,TRBV7-8
CASSYSEVRTYEQYF,TRBJ2-7,TRBV6-5
CATSSVGGPYNEQFF,TRBJ2-1,TRBV24-1
CASSLTSGSADTQYF,TRBJ2-3,TRBV11-3
CASSLSPGPSSGNTIYF,TRBJ1-3,TRBV7-3
CASRLPRGETQYF,TRBJ2-5,TRBV7-9
CASSYMILAVSSTDTQYF,TRBJ2-3,TRBV6-6
CASSRRQGYEQFF,TRBJ2-1,TRBV5-4
CATSASGRSFGELFF,TRBJ2-2,TRBV24-1
CSARTGLAGADTQYF,TRBJ2-3,TRBV20-1